This T cell receptor (beta chain) was found in a study of CD8 T cells in Susac syndrome (dated by TCRdb to between 2018 and 2021). Describing the broader study: Whether CD8+ T cell activation and differentiation in Susac syndrome was antigen driven was tested using repertoire sequencing.

High-throughput TCR beta sequencing profiled peripheral blood CD8+ and CD4+ T cells from healthy donors, Susac syndrome patients and multiple sclerosis patients. Multiple sclerosis controls were treatment-naive patients with stable or active relapsing-remitting disease fulfilling revised McDonald criteria. CD8+ TEMRA cells were enriched by FACS, while bulk CD8+ and CD4+ T cells were purified by magnetic negative isolation. Blood was collected in EDTA tubes and processed within 24 hours, with PBMCs isolated through density gradient centrifugation. PBMCs destined for TCR sequencing were cryopreserved in liquid nitrogen and later thawed in a 37 °C water bath. Purity of sorted or isolated CD4+, CD8+ and CD8+ TEMRA cells was at least 90%. As for this clonotype: This clone's antigen is unknown. No clone much larger than this one lies a single base away; base qualities are absent.

RNA was extracted using the RNeasy kit, and about 0.45 to 1 ug of the RNA was reverse transcribed with random hexamers. The immunoSEQ multiplex PCR assay, which covers 54 Vbeta and 13 Jbeta segments, was used to amplify TCR beta CDR3 regions. PCR amplification bias was corrected using a synthetic template baseline for primer optimization and computational correction. In the authors' own workflow: Reads were annotated to V, D and J genes according to IMGT and were analyzed with immunoSEQ Analyzer, with only productive sequences retained. To calculate clonality, Shannon entropy was normalized by log2 of the number of productive unique sequences and then subtracted from one. For each patient and control, public and private clones were evaluated among the 100 most prevalent clones. Clones were defined as Susac-specific if absent from the healthy and MS cohorts, from 900 to 1,300 published viral clones and from other ImmuneACCESS disease sequences. The public reads were quality trimmed at Q25 with fastp and then assembled into clones with MiXCR by TCRdb, keeping productive beta chains. Each record represents a unique CDR3 protein, reported with the most common genes and DNA among its rows. The V and J calls were not made by the authors but by TCRdb's processing. For this sample the table gives about 180,000 distinct CDR3 sequences, of which 90% to 97% were detected only once. The ten largest clones take up around 0.09% of the sample.

Reading from cysteine to phenylalanine, the CDR3 counts 15 amino acids. Only CDR3 DNA is held: 45 bases, read in frame from base 1. Via the germline V gene (reference sequence), CDR1 is DFQATT and CDR2 SNEGSKA. The trim is 0 bases for V and 0 bases for J, with a gap of 10 bases between the germline ends. What the authors observed across the whole study: The study acknowledged that relatively few individuals were included in the TCR sequencing and HLA analysis.

The TCR originated in a human donor with multiple sclerosis. This receptor chain uses TRBV20-1 and TRBJ2-3; too little of a D gene remains to name it. Sequencing input: CD4+ T cells from PBMCs. The DNA sequence follows: TGCAGTGCTAGAGATCGGGTCTTGAGCACAGATACGCAGTATTTT. Its product reads: CSARDRVLSTDTQYF.